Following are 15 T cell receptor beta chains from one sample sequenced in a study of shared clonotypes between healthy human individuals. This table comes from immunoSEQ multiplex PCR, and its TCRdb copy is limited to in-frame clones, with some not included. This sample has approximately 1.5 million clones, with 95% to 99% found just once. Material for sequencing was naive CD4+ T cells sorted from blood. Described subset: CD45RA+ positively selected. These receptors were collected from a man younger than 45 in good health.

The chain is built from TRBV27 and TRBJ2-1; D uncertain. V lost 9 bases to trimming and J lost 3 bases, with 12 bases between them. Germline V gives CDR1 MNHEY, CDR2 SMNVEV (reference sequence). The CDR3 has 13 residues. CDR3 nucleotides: TGTGCCAGTGCGTCCAGCATCTACAATGAGCAGTTCTTC. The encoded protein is CASASSIYNEQFF.

CDR3 DNA: TGCGCCAGCAGCTTGTCACTAGCGGGATCTACCTACGAGCAGTACTTC. It specifies CASSLSLAGSTYEQYF. The V and J genes are TRBV5-1 and TRBJ2-7; 10 bases agree with TRBD2. The V segment lost 1 base and the J segment 2 bases; nucleotides outside the gene matches: 6. The length of the CDR3 is 16 residues. CDR1 is SGHRS and CDR2 is YFSETQ in the germline V gene.

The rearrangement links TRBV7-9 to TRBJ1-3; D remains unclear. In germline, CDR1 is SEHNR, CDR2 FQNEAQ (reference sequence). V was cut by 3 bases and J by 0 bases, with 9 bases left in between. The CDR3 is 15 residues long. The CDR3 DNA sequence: TGTGCCAGCAGCTTTTACGGCGACTCTGGAAACACCATATATTTT. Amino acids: CASSFYGDSGNTIYF.

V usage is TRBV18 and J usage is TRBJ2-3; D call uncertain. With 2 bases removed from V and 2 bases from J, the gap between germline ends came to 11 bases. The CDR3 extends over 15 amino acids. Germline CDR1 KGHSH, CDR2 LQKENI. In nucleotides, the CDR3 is TGTGCCAGCTCACCAGCGATAGTGGTCACAGATACGCAGTATTTT. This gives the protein CASSPAIVVTDTQYF.

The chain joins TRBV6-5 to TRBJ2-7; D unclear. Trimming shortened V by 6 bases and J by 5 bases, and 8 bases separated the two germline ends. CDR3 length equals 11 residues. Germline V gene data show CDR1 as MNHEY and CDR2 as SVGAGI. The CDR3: CASRLRNEQYF. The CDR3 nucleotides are TGTGCCAGCAGGTTACGCAACGAGCAGTACTTC.

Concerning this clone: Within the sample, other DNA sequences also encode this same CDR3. CDR3 DNA: TGTGCCTGGAGTGTACTTGGGAACACTGAAGCTTTCTTT. Translating gives CAWSVLGNTEAFF. The rearrangement uses TRBV30 and TRBJ1-1, with D hard to call. Germline values: CDR1 GTSNPN, CDR2 SVGIG (reference sequence). V lost 0 bases, J lost 1 base, and 6 bases lay in between. The CDR3 contains 13 residues.

CDR3 residues: CASSEAGQPHTDTQYF. The CDR3 bases are TGTGCCAGCAGTGAAGCGGGTCAACCACACACAGATACGCAGTATTTT. The chain combines TRBV2 with TRBJ2-3; D gene unclear. V lost 0 bases and J 2 bases, leaving 12 bases between the germline ends. Germline V gene lookup returns CDR1 SNHLY and CDR2 FYNNEI. The CDR3 totals 16 residues.

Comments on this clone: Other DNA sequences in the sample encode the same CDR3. CDR3 DNA sequence: TGTGCCAGCTCACTCGGGACAGGGGTATACGAGCAGTACTTC. Its protein product is CASSLGTGVYEQYF. The chain uses TRBV18 and TRBJ2-7, with 10 bases lining up with TRBD1. Unmatched junction bases numbered 4, after V lost 4 bases and J lost 4 bases. The V gene's germline CDR1 is KGHSH and CDR2 LQKENI. This CDR3 is built from 14 residues.

This chain's CDR3 is CASSETTSGSLYEQYF. CDR3 DNA: TGCGCCAGCAGTGAGACGACTAGCGGGAGTCTCTACGAGCAGTACTTC. This chain connects TRBV10-1 to TRBJ2-7; 12 nucleotides agree with TRBD2. This CDR3 contains 16 residues. The germline CDR1 and CDR2 sequences are WNHNN and SYGVQD (reference sequence). After removal of 2 bases from V and 3 bases from J, the junction contained 5 bases not matched to a gene.

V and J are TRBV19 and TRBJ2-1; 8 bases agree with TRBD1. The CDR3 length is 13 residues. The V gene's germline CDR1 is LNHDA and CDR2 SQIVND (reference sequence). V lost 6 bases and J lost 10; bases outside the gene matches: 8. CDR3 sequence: CASSDRGRPEQFF. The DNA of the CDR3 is TGTGCCAGTAGCGACAGGGGCCGACCCGAGCAGTTCTTC.

The CDR3 DNA sequence: TGTGCCAGCAGCTTAGGCGGATATTCCTACGAGCAGTACTTC. This codes for CASSLGGYSYEQYF. J is TRBJ2-7 and V is TRBV11-2; D is undetermined. The CDR3 runs 14 residues. Germline V lookup: CDR1 SGHAT, CDR2 FQNNGV. Trimming removed 1 base from V and 1 base from J, with 8 bases in between.

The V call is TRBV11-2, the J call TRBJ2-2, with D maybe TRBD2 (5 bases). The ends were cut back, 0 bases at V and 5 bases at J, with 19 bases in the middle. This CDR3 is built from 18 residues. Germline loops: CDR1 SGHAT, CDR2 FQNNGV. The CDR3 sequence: CASSLDLVSGGGTGELFF. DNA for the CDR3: TGTGCCAGCAGCTTAGATCTGGTTAGTGGTGGAGGAACCGGGGAGCTGTTTTTT.

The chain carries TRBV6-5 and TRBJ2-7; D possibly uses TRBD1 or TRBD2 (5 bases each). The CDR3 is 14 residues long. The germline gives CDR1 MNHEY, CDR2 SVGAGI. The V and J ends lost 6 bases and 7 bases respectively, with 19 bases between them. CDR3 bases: TGTGCCAGCAGCAGGCTAATGACCTGGGGGGAGCAGTACTTC. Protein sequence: CASSRLMTWGEQYF.

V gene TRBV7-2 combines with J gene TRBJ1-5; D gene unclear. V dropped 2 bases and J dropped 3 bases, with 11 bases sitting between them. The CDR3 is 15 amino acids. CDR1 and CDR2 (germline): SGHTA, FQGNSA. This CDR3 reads CASSLISRINQPQHF. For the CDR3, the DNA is TGTGCCAGCAGCTTAATCAGCCGGATCAATCAGCCCCAGCATTTT.

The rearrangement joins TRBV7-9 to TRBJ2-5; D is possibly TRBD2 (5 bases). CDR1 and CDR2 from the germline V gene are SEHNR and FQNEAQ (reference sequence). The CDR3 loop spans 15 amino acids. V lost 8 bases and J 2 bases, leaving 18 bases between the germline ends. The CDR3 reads CASSLTAASQETQYF. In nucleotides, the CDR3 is TGTGCCAGCTCCCTTACAGCGGCCTCTCAAGAGACCCAGTACTTC.